This TCR beta chain was captured by sequencing in a study of cytomegalovirus exposure and HLA in healthy donors. General study points: The study flagged some 180 TCR beta chains as cytomegalovirus-associated.

This CDR3 region has 16 residues. After removal of 2 bases from V and 8 bases from J, the junction contained 8 bases not matched to a gene. CDR1 SGHTA and CDR2 FQGTGA come from the germline V gene. The table lists this clone with a few counts. Its target is unknown. Researchers ran the PCR with 60 Vbeta and 13 Jbeta primers. Libraries were prepared by immunoSEQ multiplex PCR; TCRdb keeps only in-frame clonotypes and omits some of them. The sample comprises roughly 180,000 clones, 75% to 85% of which are singletons, and around 1.9% rests with the top ten. This clonotype was sampled from a woman aged 18 to 35 in good health and CMV-seropositive. This sequence joins TRBV7-3 and TRBJ2-1; 11 bases line up with TRBD1. The sample consisted of PBMCs. CDR3 nucleotides: TGTGCCAGCAGCTTAGGAGGGACAGGGGGTAGGGATGAGCAGTTCTTC. Translating gives CASSLGGTGGRDEQFF.